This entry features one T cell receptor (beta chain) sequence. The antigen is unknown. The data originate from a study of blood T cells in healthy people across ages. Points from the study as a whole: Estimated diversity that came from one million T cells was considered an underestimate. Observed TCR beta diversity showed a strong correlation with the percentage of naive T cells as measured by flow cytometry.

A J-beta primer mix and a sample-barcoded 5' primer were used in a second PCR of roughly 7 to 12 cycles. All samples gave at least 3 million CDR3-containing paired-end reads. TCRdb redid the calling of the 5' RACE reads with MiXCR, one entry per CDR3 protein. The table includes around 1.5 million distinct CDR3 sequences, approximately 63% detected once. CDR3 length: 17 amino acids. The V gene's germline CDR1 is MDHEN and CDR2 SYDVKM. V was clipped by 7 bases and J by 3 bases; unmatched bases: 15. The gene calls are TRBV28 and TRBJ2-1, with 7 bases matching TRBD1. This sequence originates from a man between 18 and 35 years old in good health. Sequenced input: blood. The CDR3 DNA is TGTGCCAGCACCAAGTTTATAGGGACAGCGGACTACAATGAGCAGTTCTTC. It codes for CASTKFIGTADYNEQFF. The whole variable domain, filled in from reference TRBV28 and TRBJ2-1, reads DVKVTQSSRYLVKRTGEKVFLECVQDMDHENMFWYRQDPGLGLRLIYFSYDVKMKEKGDIPEGYSVSREKKERFSLILESASTNQTSMYLCASTKFIGTADYNEQFFGPGTRLTVL.